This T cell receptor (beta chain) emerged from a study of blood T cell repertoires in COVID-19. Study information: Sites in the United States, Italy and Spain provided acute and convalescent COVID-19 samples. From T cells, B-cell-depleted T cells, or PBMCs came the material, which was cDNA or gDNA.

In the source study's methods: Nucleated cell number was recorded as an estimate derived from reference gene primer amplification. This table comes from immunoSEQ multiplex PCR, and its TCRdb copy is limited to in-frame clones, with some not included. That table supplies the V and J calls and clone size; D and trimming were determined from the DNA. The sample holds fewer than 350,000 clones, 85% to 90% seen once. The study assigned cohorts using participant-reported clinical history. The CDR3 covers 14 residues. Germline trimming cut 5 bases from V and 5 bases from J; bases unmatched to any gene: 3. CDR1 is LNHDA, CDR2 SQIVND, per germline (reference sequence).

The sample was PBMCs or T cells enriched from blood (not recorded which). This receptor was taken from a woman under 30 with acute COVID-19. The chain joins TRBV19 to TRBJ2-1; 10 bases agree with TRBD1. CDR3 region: CASSWTGGNNEQFF. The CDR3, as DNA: TGTGCCAGTAGTTGGACAGGGGGTAACAATGAGCAGTTCTTC. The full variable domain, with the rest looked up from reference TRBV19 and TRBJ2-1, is DGGITQSPKYLFRKEGQNVTLSCEQNLNHDAMYWYRQDPGQGLRLIYYSQIVNDFQKGDIAEGYSVSREKKESFPLTVTSAQKNPTAFYLCASSWTGGNNEQFFGPGTRLTVL.